By its share, the clone carrying this T cell receptor (beta chain) is medium-sized. What it recognizes is unknown. Broader study findings: Tumor memory CD4+ T cell TCR gene usage clustered with blood and lymph node memory CD4+ cells and lymph node naive CD4+ cells.

CD25-based Treg depletion was applied to purified naive CD4+ T cells. TCRdb ran MiXCR on the 5' RACE reads and lists one entry per CDR3 protein. The table lists around 29,000 distinct CDR3 sequences, about a quarter of them singletons. Trimming cost V 7 bases and J 7 bases, with 23 bases left between them. CDR3 size: 16 residues. This rearrangement joins TRBV12-3 or TRBV12-4 to TRBJ2-1; maybe TRBD1 (7 bases). The sequence derives from a female donor with breast cancer. Sequencing used naive CD4+ T cells sorted from a lymph node. Subset denoted: naive CD4+ T cells, CD4+CD45RA+CD25-. The CDR3 sequence is CASNKRGQGLGNEQFF. CDR3 in DNA: TGTGCCAGCAATAAAAGGGGGCAGGGACTGGGAAATGAGCAGTTCTTC.